The rows below give T cell receptor beta chains drawn from one sample of a study of T cells in Graves' hyperthyroidism and ophthalmopathy. TCRdb reprocessed the multiplex PCR reads via MiXCR and lists one record per CDR3 protein. The top ten hold 35% to 50% of the sample, which has 300,000 to 400,000 distinct CDR3 sequences, roughly 20% seen once. The specimen was blood. These receptors were collected from a young man with Graves' ophthalmopathy. CDR3s include the opening cysteine and the closing phenylalanine or tryptophan. D genes are given only for firm matches. For some rows the clone size is stated as once, few or many, or as a class when expanded; others skip it.

j_gene: TRBJ2-3
d_gene: .
v_gene: TRBV5-1
abundance: many
CDR3nt: TGCGCCAGCAGCTTGGGTACTCTGAATACGCAGTATTTT
CDR3aa: CASSLGTLNTQYF

j_gene: TRBJ1-1
d_gene: .
v_gene: TRBV5-1
abundance: many
CDR3nt: TGCGCCAGCAGCGAGGGAGCAGGAAGGACTGAAGCTTTCTTT
CDR3aa: CASSEGAGRTEAFF

j_gene: TRBJ2-5
d_gene: TRBD2
v_gene: TRBV15
abundance: many
CDR3nt: TGTGCCACCAGCAGTGGACTAGCGGGGAATCTTCAAGAGACCCAGTACTTC
CDR3aa: CATSSGLAGNLQETQYF

j_gene: TRBJ1-1
d_gene: TRBD1
v_gene: TRBV3-1
abundance: many
CDR3nt: TGTGCCAGCAGCCAAATAGACAGGGAGGAAGCTTTCTTT
CDR3aa: CASSQIDREEAFF

j_gene: TRBJ2-3
d_gene: .
v_gene: TRBV6-1
abundance: many
CDR3nt: TGTGCCAGCAGTTATAAGACTAGCACAGATACGCAGTATTTT
CDR3aa: CASSYKTSTDTQYF

j_gene: TRBJ1-5
d_gene: .
v_gene: TRBV19
abundance: .
CDR3nt: TGTGCCAGTAGTATAGGGGGGATAGATGATCAGCCCCAGCATTTT
CDR3aa: CASSIGGIDDQPQHF

j_gene: TRBJ2-7
d_gene: .
v_gene: TRBV7-8
abundance: many
CDR3nt: TGTGCCAGCAGCTCGAGAGCAGGGAAAAAAGGCGAGCAGTACTTC
CDR3aa: CASSSRAGKKGEQYF

j_gene: TRBJ2-1
d_gene: TRBD1
v_gene: TRBV7-9
abundance: many
CDR3nt: TGTGCCAGCAGCTTCGGGACAGGGGGCTACAATGAGCAGTTCTTC
CDR3aa: CASSFGTGGYNEQFF

j_gene: TRBJ2-2
d_gene: .
v_gene: TRBV27
abundance: .
CDR3nt: TGTGCCAGCAGTGATAGCCGCGGTCCCAACACCGGGGAGCTGTTTTTT
CDR3aa: CASSDSRGPNTGELFF

j_gene: TRBJ2-1
d_gene: TRBD2
v_gene: TRBV6-2/TRBV6-3
abundance: once
CDR3nt: TGTGCCAGCAGTGGGGTTAGACTAGCGGGCATGAGCTCCTACAATGAGCAGTTCTTC
CDR3aa: CASSGVRLAGMSSYNEQFF

j_gene: TRBJ2-5
d_gene: .
v_gene: TRBV10-3
abundance: few
CDR3nt: TGTGCCATCAGTGAGTTGGATAACCAAGAGACCCAGTACTTC
CDR3aa: CAISELDNQETQYF

j_gene: TRBJ1-3
d_gene: .
v_gene: TRBV9
abundance: .
CDR3nt: TGTGCCAGCAGCGCTTCTCAAGCAAACACCATATATTTT
CDR3aa: CASSASQANTIYF

j_gene: TRBJ2-5
d_gene: .
v_gene: TRBV4-2
abundance: few
CDR3nt: TGTGCCAGCAGCCGGGGGGAGGACGGGGAGCGGGAGACCCAGTACTTC
CDR3aa: CASSRGEDGERETQYF

j_gene: TRBJ1-1
d_gene: .
v_gene: TRBV29-1
abundance: many
CDR3nt: TGCAGCGTTGTAGTCGGAACTGAAGCTTTCTTT
CDR3aa: CSVVVGTEAFF

j_gene: TRBJ1-5
d_gene: .
v_gene: TRBV5-1
abundance: many
CDR3nt: TGCGCCAGCAGCTTGGGCCAGGGAGATCAGCCCCAGCATTTT
CDR3aa: CASSLGQGDQPQHF

j_gene: TRBJ1-5
d_gene: .
v_gene: TRBV27
abundance: few
CDR3nt: TGTGCCAGCAGTTTAAATAGGGGTGGTCAGCCCCAGCATTTT
CDR3aa: CASSLNRGGQPQHF

j_gene: TRBJ2-1
d_gene: .
v_gene: TRBV19
abundance: .
CDR3nt: TGTGCCAGTAGTAAACAGGGCCTCAATGAGCAGTTCTTC
CDR3aa: CASSKQGLNEQFF

j_gene: TRBJ1-5
d_gene: .
v_gene: TRBV3-1
abundance: many
CDR3nt: TGTGCCAGCAGCGAATCAGCTAGCAATCAGCCCCAGCATTTT
CDR3aa: CASSESASNQPQHF

j_gene: TRBJ1-2
d_gene: .
v_gene: TRBV2
abundance: many
CDR3nt: TGTGCCAGCAGTGAAACAAAAACTAACTATGGCTACACCTTC
CDR3aa: CASSETKTNYGYTF

j_gene: TRBJ1-1
d_gene: .
v_gene: TRBV27
abundance: many
CDR3nt: TGTGCCACCCCGTCCGATATACCGAACACTGAAGCTTTCTTT
CDR3aa: CATPSDIPNTEAFF

j_gene: TRBJ2-6
d_gene: .
v_gene: TRBV19
abundance: .
CDR3nt: TGTGCCAGTAGTCCCTTTGGTGGCTCTGGGGCCAACGTCCTGACTTTC
CDR3aa: CASSPFGGSGANVLTF

j_gene: TRBJ2-5
d_gene: TRBD2
v_gene: TRBV20-1
abundance: few
CDR3nt: TGCAGTGCGCGCTCGACTAGCGGGGGACAAGAGACCCAGTACTTC
CDR3aa: CSARSTSGGQETQYF

j_gene: TRBJ1-1
d_gene: .
v_gene: TRBV6-1
abundance: many
CDR3nt: TGTGCCAGCCTGGACGGGCAAATCTACACTGAAGCTTTCTTT
CDR3aa: CASLDGQIYTEAFF

j_gene: TRBJ2-2
d_gene: TRBD2
v_gene: TRBV7-3
abundance: few
CDR3nt: TGTGCCAGCAGCTTAATTGCGGGGGGGCTGGCCGGGGAGCTGTTTTTT
CDR3aa: CASSLIAGGLAGELFF

j_gene: TRBJ2-3
d_gene: .
v_gene: TRBV5-4
abundance: once
CDR3nt: TGTGCCAGCAGCGTAGCGGAATTAGATACGCAGTATTTT
CDR3aa: CASSVAELDTQYF

j_gene: TRBJ2-7
d_gene: TRBD1
v_gene: TRBV5-1
abundance: many
CDR3nt: TGCGCCAGCAGCCACCGGGACAGGGGGAACGAGCAGTACTTC
CDR3aa: CASSHRDRGNEQYF

j_gene: TRBJ1-5
d_gene: .
v_gene: TRBV20-1
abundance: many
CDR3nt: TGCAGTGCTAGACTCCCCGCGGTGGCAGGCGTTAATCAGCCCCAGCATTTT
CDR3aa: CSARLPAVAGVNQPQHF

j_gene: TRBJ2-1
d_gene: TRBD2
v_gene: TRBV7-3
abundance: many
CDR3nt: TGTGCCAGCAGCCCGGGACTAGCCTCCTACAATGAGCAGTTCTTC
CDR3aa: CASSPGLASYNEQFF

j_gene: TRBJ2-2
d_gene: TRBD1
v_gene: TRBV13
abundance: .
CDR3nt: TGTGCCAGCAGCGCCGACAGGGGGCTGTCCGGGGAGCTGTTTTTT
CDR3aa: CASSADRGLSGELFF

j_gene: TRBJ2-1
d_gene: .
v_gene: TRBV5-1
abundance: few
CDR3nt: TGCGCCAGCAGCTTGCGAACAGTTTCGAGCTCCTACAATGAGCAGTTCTTC
CDR3aa: CASSLRTVSSSYNEQFF

j_gene: TRBJ2-2
d_gene: TRBD2
v_gene: TRBV15
abundance: many
CDR3nt: TGTGCCACCAGGACTGGGGGGGGGGACACCGGGGAGCTGTTTTTT
CDR3aa: CATRTGGGDTGELFF

j_gene: TRBJ1-5
d_gene: .
v_gene: TRBV7-8
abundance: few
CDR3nt: TGTGCCAGCAGCCCTTACCGGGACATTAATCAGCCCCAGCATTTT
CDR3aa: CASSPYRDINQPQHF

j_gene: TRBJ2-1
d_gene: TRBD1
v_gene: TRBV4-1
abundance: .
CDR3nt: TGCGCCAGCAGCCAAGGATCCGGGACAGGGACCCACGAGCAGTTCTTC
CDR3aa: CASSQGSGTGTHEQFF

j_gene: TRBJ1-1
d_gene: .
v_gene: TRBV20-1
abundance: .
CDR3nt: TGCAGTGCTAGAGGGAGGGGGGAGGGGATGAACACTGAAGCTTTCTTT
CDR3aa: CSARGRGEGMNTEAFF

j_gene: TRBJ2-3
d_gene: .
v_gene: TRBV15
abundance: few
CDR3nt: TGTGCCACCAGCAGAGAACGTTTGAGGACAGATACGCAGTATTTT
CDR3aa: CATSRERLRTDTQYF

j_gene: TRBJ1-6
d_gene: TRBD1
v_gene: TRBV6-1
abundance: .
CDR3nt: TGTGCCAGCAGGGACAGGGAGGATTCACCCCTCCACTTT
CDR3aa: CASRDREDSPLHF